The 10 T cell receptor beta chains in this list originate from one sample, sequenced in a study of blood T cell repertoires in COVID-19. Data came from immunoSEQ multiplex PCR; TCRdb stores just in-frame clones and leaves some out. The profile covers approximately 100,000 clones, with approximately 80% appearing a single time and 4.5% to 5.5% taken by the ten largest. Sequencing was performed on peripheral blood. The receptors derive from a man between 60 and 75 years old with acute or convalescent COVID-19.

DNA for the CDR3: TGTGCCAGCAGTTACGGCCGTAGCAATCAGCCCCAGCATTTT. It is translated as CASSYGRSNQPQHF. V usage is TRBV6-2 or TRBV6-3 and J usage is TRBJ1-5; no clear D. V was shortened by 2 bases and J by 0 bases, with 5 bases between the two germline ends. The CDR3 length is 14 residues. Germline V CDR1 and CDR2: MNHEY, SVGEGT.

The J gene is TRBJ2-1, the V gene TRBV28; 8 bases are a match to TRBD2. CDR1 and CDR2 (germline): MDHEN, SYDVKM. J lost 2 bases, V lost 9 bases, and 0 bases had no gene match. The CDR3 is 12 amino acids. CDR3 loop: CASSGTYNEQFF. The CDR3 DNA reads as TGTGCCAGTAGCGGGACCTACAATGAGCAGTTCTTC.

The chain has TRBV9 and TRBJ1-2; no definite D call. The CDR3 has 15 residues. CDR1 is SGDLS and CDR2 is YYNGEE in the germline V gene. V lost 0 bases and J 4 bases, leaving 13 bases between the germline ends. The CDR3 nucleotides are TGTGCCAGCAGCGTAGGTGGCCCCGCGGGCTATGGCTACACCTTC. Its translation: CASSVGGPAGYGYTF.

The genes are TRBV18 and TRBJ1-2; D remains unclear. The CDR3 is 17 amino acids. With 1 base removed from V and 0 bases from J, the gap between germline ends came to 15 bases. Germline V lookup: CDR1 KGHSH, CDR2 LQKENI. The CDR3 reads CASSPQGSGITNYGYTF. The CDR3, as DNA: TGTGCCAGCTCACCACAGGGCAGCGGAATTACTAACTATGGCTACACCTTC.

The J gene is TRBJ1-1, the V gene TRBV7-8; D remains unclear. The CDR3 contains 13 residues. V lost 0 bases, J lost 11 bases, and 13 bases lay in between. CDR1 and CDR2 from the germline V gene are SGHVS and FQNEAQ. CDR3 sequence (DNA): TGTGCCAGCAGCTTAGCGCCGACGGGAGGGGCTTTCTTT. This codes for CASSLAPTGGAFF.

The chain is built from TRBV19 and TRBJ2-2; D is possibly TRBD1 (6 bases). CDR1 and CDR2 (germline): LNHDA, SQIVND (reference sequence). The CDR3 has 16 amino acids. V was trimmed by 6 bases and J by 2 bases, leaving 16 bases between them. The CDR3 region is CASRVRQASNTGELFF. The CDR3 DNA reads as TGTGCCAGTAGAGTACGACAGGCCTCAAACACCGGGGAGCTGTTTTTT.

The genes are TRBV25-1 and TRBJ1-1; 8 nucleotides line up with TRBD1. J was trimmed by 4 bases and V by 5 bases; bases with no gene match: 3. This CDR3 has 13 residues. Germline V gene lookup returns CDR1 MGHDK and CDR2 SYGVNS. In DNA form, the CDR3 reads TGTGCCAGCAGTTGGACAGGGTCCACTGAAGCTTTCTTT. This gives the protein CASSWTGSTEAFF.

This chain connects TRBV3-1 (or the pseudogene TRBV3-2) to TRBJ1-3; TRBD1 agrees at 11 bases. Germline V lookup: CDR1 LGHDT, CDR2 YNNKEL (reference sequence). The CDR3 totals 17 residues. Trimming removed 3 bases from V and 6 bases from J; junction bases left unmatched: 10. The DNA of the CDR3 is TGTGCCAGCAGCCATGAACCCGGGACAGGGGGTTTAAACACCATATATTTT. Amino acids: CASSHEPGTGGLNTIYF.

This clone was picked up one time. The genes are TRBV5-1 and TRBJ2-1; 15 bases are a match to TRBD2. CDR3 length: 17 residues. J gave up 8 bases and V 3 bases, and 9 bases lay outside the gene matches. Germline CDR1 reads SGHRS; CDR2 reads YFSETQ. CDR3 bases: TGCGCCAGCAGCTCGGAATGGACTAGCGGGGGGGAGGATGAGCAGTTCTTC. Protein product: CASSSEWTSGGEDEQFF. The complete variable domain, with remaining parts taken from reference TRBV5-1 and TRBJ2-1, reads KAGVTQTPRYLIKTRGQQVTLSCSPISGHRSVSWYQQTPGQGLQFLFEYFSETQRNKGNFPGRFSGRQFSNSRSEMNVSTLELGDSALYLCASSSEWTSGGEDEQFFGPGTRLTVL.

The V and J genes are TRBV5-1 and TRBJ2-2, with 9 bases identical to TRBD2. The CDR3 is made up of 16 amino acids. J lost 4 bases, V lost 4 bases, and 8 bases had no gene match. CDR1 and CDR2 (germline): SGHRS, YFSETQ. The CDR3 protein is CASSEFLAGSTGELFF. CDR3 sequence (DNA): TGCGCCAGCAGCGAGTTCCTAGCGGGATCCACCGGGGAGCTGTTTTTT.